One sample yielded the 11 T cell receptor beta chains listed below, sequenced in a study of PD-1 blockade in classical Hodgkin lymphoma. No patient escaped relapse after autologous stem cell transplantation, and brentuximab vedotin exposure varied. Using immunoSEQ multiplex PCR, the repertoire was profiled, and TCRdb retains in-frame clones only, with some absent. The sample yields some 96,000 clones, approximately 92% seen once. Sequencing was performed on peripheral blood mononuclear cells (PBMCs), taken at baseline. These receptor sequences come from a human donor with classical Hodgkin lymphoma.

The table lists this clone with a count of one. The chain joins TRBV27 to TRBJ2-3; D is unclear. Trimming left V 3 bases short and J 3 bases short, with 7 bases between. The germline gives CDR1 MNHEY, CDR2 SMNVEV (reference sequence). The CDR3 totals 13 residues. CDR3 residues: CASSLGGTDTQYF. The CDR3 nucleotides are TGTGCCAGCAGTTTGGGCGGAACAGATACGCAGTATTTT.

This sequence joins TRBV19 and TRBJ2-7, with D possibly matching TRBD1 (6 bases). The CDR3 loop spans 14 amino acids. Per the germline V gene, CDR1 is LNHDA and CDR2 is SQIVND (reference sequence). Trimming removed 6 bases at V and 2 bases at J, with 14 bases between. The DNA for the CDR3 is TGTGCCAGTAGCCCCGGGACACACACCTACGAGCAGTACTTC. It is translated as CASSPGTHTYEQYF.

The count of this clone is one. The V call is TRBV25-1, the J call TRBJ2-1, with D perhaps TRBD1 (5 bases). Germline values: CDR1 MGHDK, CDR2 SYGVNS. The CDR3 contains 15 residues. Trimming removed 3 bases at V and 1 base at J, with 10 bases between. The CDR3 sequence is CASSDAGRSYNEQFF. CDR3 coding DNA: TGTGCCAGCAGTGACGCAGGGCGGTCCTACAATGAGCAGTTCTTC.

The chain has TRBV28 and TRBJ2-7; no firm D call. Trimming removed 2 bases at V and 7 bases at J, with 12 bases between. CDR3 length equals 13 residues. The germline V gene has CDR1 MDHEN and CDR2 SYDVKM. CDR3 DNA: TGTGCCAGCAGTTTAGCCCCCCGGAAAGAGCAGTACTTC. Protein: CASSLAPRKEQYF.

The chain couples TRBV6-1 to TRBJ2-7, with 8 bases lining up with TRBD2. Germline V gives CDR1 MNHNS, CDR2 SASEGT. V was pared by 4 bases and J by 2 bases, with 7 bases of the junction left unmatched. This CDR3 has 15 amino acids. CDR3 DNA: TGTGCCAGCAGTGCAACTAGCGGCCGTACCTACGAGCAGTACTTC. It translates to CASSATSGRTYEQYF.

The chain combines TRBV30 with TRBJ2-1; no clear D. The CDR3 has 14 amino acids. From germline, CDR1 is GTSNPN and CDR2 SVGIG (reference sequence). Trimming cost V 0 bases and J 6 bases, with 12 bases left between them. The CDR3 DNA reads TGTGCCTGGAGTGTTCCCGGCGTAATCAATGAGCAGTTCTTC. Residues: CAWSVPGVINEQFF.

The genes are TRBV5-1 and TRBJ1-1; D gene ambiguous. The germline V gene encodes CDR1 SGHRS and CDR2 YFSETQ. Trimming pared 3 bases from V and 1 base from J, leaving 16 bases between. The CDR3 spans 16 residues. For the CDR3, the DNA is TGCGCCAGCAGCTGGACCCCCCCGACCGAGAACACTGAAGCTTTCTTT. It yields the protein CASSWTPPTENTEAFF.

This clone has just one count. The rearrangement links TRBV27 to TRBJ1-5; D is undetermined. From germline, CDR1 is MNHEY and CDR2 SMNVEV (reference sequence). The length of the CDR3 is 15 residues. V was trimmed by 0 bases and J by 4 bases, leaving 10 bases between them. DNA for the CDR3: TGTGCCAGCAGTTTATCTGGGATTGGAAATCAGCCCCAGCATTTT. Amino acids: CASSLSGIGNQPQHF.

The V gene is TRBV7-9, the J gene TRBJ2-1; D is possibly TRBD1 (6 bases). CDR3 size: 16 residues. CDR1 and CDR2 from the germline V gene are SEHNR and FQNEAQ (reference sequence). Trimming took off 5 bases at V and 2 bases at J, with 16 bases between the two ends. The CDR3: CASSDPEGEAYNEQFF. CDR3 bases: TGTGCCAGCAGCGACCCTGAGGGGGAAGCCTACAATGAGCAGTTCTTC.

V usage is TRBV30 and J usage is TRBJ1-3; D unclear. The germline V gene encodes CDR1 GTSNPN and CDR2 SVGIG (reference sequence). The CDR3 spans 11 residues. V shed 6 bases and J shed 4 bases, with 7 bases lying between them. CDR3: CACKNGNTIYF. The CDR3 DNA sequence: TGTGCCTGCAAGAACGGAAACACCATATATTTT.

The chain joins TRBV6-5 to TRBJ2-2; D is undetermined. The length of the CDR3 is 15 residues. Germline V gene lookup returns CDR1 MNHEY and CDR2 SVGAGI. Trimming took 0 bases from V and 6 from J, leaving 11 bases between them. The CDR3 is CASSYSPSVAGELFF. The CDR3 nucleotides are TGTGCCAGCAGTTACTCGCCCAGTGTGGCCGGGGAGCTGTTTTTT.